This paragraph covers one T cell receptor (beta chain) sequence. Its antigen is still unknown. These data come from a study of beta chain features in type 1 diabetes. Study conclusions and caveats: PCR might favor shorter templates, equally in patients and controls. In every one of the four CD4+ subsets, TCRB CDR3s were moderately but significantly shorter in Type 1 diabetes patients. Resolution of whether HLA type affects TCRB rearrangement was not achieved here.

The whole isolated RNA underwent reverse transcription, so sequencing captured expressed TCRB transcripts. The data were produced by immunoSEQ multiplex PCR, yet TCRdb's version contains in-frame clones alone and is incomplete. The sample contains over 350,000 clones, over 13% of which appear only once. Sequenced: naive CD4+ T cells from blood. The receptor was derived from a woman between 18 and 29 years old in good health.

The CDR3 DNA sequence: TGTGCCAGCAGCTTAGAACAGGGTACCTCTGGCTACACCTTC. Translating it yields CASSLEQGTSGYTF. This chain links TRBV7-9 with TRBJ1-2, with TRBD1 as a possible D gene (6 bases). This CDR3 comprises 14 residues. Germline V CDR1 and CDR2: SEHNR, FQNEAQ (reference sequence). The germline V and J ends were trimmed by 1 base and 7 bases, with 13 bases remaining between them.